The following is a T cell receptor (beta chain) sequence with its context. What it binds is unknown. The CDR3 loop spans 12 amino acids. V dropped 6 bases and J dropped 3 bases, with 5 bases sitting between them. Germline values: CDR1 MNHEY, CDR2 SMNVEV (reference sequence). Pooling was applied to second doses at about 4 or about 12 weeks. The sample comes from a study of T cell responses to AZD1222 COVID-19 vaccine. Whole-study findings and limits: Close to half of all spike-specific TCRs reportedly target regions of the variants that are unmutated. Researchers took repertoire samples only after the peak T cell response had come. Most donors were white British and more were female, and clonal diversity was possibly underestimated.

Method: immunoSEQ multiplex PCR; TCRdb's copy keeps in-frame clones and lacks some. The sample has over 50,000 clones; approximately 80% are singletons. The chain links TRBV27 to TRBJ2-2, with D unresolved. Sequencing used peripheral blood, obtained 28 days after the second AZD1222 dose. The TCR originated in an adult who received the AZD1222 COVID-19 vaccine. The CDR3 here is CASRHYTGELFF. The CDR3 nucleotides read TGTGCCAGCAGGCACTACACCGGGGAGCTGTTTTTT.